This T cell receptor beta chain originates from a study of regulatory T cells in long-lasting Graves disease. General study results and limits: Segments TRBV28, TRBJ1-2 and TRBJ2-5 showed preferential usage in persistent disease. The small sample size may have reduced accuracy.

Many counts were recorded for this clonotype. Antigen: not known. Germline V gives CDR1 SGHRS, CDR2 YFSETQ. V was clipped by 0 bases and J by 3 bases; unmatched bases: 17. The CDR3 is 19 residues long. Investigators prepared the TCR beta libraries by applying iRepertoire HTBI primers and Arm-PCR of CDR3 regions. TCRdb processed the multiplex PCR reads anew with MiXCR; each CDR3 protein has one entry. The sample shows hundreds of thousands of distinct CDR3 sequences, under 25% of them seen only once. Time point specified: persistent/refractory GD, antithyroid drugs over 5 years with positive TRAb. PBMC RNA served as the TCR library source.

Sample: peripheral blood mononuclear cells (PBMCs), taken when the disease was refractory, from a patient treated with antithyroid drugs. The source is a female donor with Graves disease. This chain joins TRBV5-1 and TRBJ1-1; 7 bases fit TRBD1. The CDR3 nucleotides are TGCGCCAGCAGCTTGGAAGGCAGGGGGTTCGAACCACGCTACACTGAAGCTTTCTTT. Translated: CASSLEGRGFEPRYTEAFF.